This T cell receptor beta chain was obtained from a study of Tregs in tolerant kidney transplant recipients. Study conclusions and caveats: Findings come from small patient numbers and require larger validation. Activated donor B cell expansion appeared to reveal the most relevant donor-specific TCRbeta repertoire. No direct test of biological reproducibility was done here.

CD4+CD25+CD127- Tregs, CD4+CD25- non-Tregs, CD4 and CD8 cells were sorted. This clone was counted once. Its cognate antigen is unknown. V lost 0 bases and J lost 6, with 13 bases in between. The V gene's germline CDR1 is SGHRS and CDR2 YFSETQ. The CDR3 totals 15 residues. Here immunoSEQ multiplex PCR was the method, and the copy in TCRdb shows in-frame clones only, minus some. The table lists some 250,000 clones, about 80% of them singletons. The chain joins TRBV5-1 to TRBJ2-1; D is ambiguous. Input material: CD4+ T cells from blood. This receptor was identified in a human donor in good health. The CDR3 region has the DNA TGCGCCAGCAGCTTGGCTCTAGGGTCCCCCAATGAGCAGTTCTTC. It yields the protein CASSLALGSPNEQFF. The full variable domain, its missing parts supplied by reference TRBV5-1 and TRBJ2-1, is KAGVTQTPRYLIKTRGQQVTLSCSPISGHRSVSWYQQTPGQGLQFLFEYFSETQRNKGNFPGRFSGRQFSNSRSEMNVSTLELGDSALYLCASSLALGSPNEQFFGPGTRLTVL.